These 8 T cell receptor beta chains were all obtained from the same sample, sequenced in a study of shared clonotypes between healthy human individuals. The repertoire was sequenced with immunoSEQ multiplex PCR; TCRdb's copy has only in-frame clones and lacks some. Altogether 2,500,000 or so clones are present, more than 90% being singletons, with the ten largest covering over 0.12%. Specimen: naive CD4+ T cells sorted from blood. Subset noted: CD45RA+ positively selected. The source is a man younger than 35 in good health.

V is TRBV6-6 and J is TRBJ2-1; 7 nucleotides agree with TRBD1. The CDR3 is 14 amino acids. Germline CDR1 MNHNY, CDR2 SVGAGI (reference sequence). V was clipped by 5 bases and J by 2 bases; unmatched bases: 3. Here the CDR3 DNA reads TGTGCCAGCAGTAGACAGGGTCCCTACAATGAGCAGTTCTTC. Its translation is CASSRQGPYNEQFF.

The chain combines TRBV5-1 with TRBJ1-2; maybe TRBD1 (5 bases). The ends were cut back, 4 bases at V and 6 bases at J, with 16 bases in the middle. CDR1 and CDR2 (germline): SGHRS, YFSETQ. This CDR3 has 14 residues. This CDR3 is CASSVGGVLNGYTF. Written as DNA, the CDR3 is TGCGCCAGCAGCGTGGGGGGTGTATTGAATGGCTACACCTTC.

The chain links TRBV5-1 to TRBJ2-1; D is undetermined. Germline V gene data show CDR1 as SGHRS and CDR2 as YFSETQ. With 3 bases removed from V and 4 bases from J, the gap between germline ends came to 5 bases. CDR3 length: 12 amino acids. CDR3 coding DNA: TGCGCCAGCAGCTACACTTACAATGAGCAGTTCTTC. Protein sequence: CASSYTYNEQFF. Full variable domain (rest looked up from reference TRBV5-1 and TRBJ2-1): KAGVTQTPRYLIKTRGQQVTLSCSPISGHRSVSWYQQTPGQGLQFLFEYFSETQRNKGNFPGRFSGRQFSNSRSEMNVSTLELGDSALYLCASSYTYNEQFFGPGTRLTVL.

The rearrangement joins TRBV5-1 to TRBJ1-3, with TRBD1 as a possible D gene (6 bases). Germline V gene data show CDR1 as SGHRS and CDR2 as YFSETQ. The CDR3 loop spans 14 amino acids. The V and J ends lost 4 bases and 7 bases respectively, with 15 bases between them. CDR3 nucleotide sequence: TGCGCCAGCAGCCCCCAGACAGGTGTTAACACCATATATTTT. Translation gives CASSPQTGVNTIYF. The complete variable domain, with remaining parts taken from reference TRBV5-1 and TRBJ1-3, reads KAGVTQTPRYLIKTRGQQVTLSCSPISGHRSVSWYQQTPGQGLQFLFEYFSETQRNKGNFPGRFSGRQFSNSRSEMNVSTLELGDSALYLCASSPQTGVNTIYFGEGSWLTVV.

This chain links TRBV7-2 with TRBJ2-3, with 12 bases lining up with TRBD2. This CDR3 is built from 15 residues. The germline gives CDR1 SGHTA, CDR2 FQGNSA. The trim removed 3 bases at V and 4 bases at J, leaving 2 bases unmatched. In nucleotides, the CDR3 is TGTGCCAGCAGCTTCCGACTAGCGGGAGCAGATACGCAGTATTTT. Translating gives CASSFRLAGADTQYF.

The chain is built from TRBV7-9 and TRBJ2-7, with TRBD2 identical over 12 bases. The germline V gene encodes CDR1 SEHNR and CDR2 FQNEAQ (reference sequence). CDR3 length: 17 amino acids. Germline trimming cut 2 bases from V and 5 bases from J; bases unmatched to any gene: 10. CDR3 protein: CASSLTPGTSGQNEQYF. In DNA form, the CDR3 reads TGTGCCAGCAGCTTAACGCCCGGGACTAGCGGGCAGAACGAGCAGTACTTC.

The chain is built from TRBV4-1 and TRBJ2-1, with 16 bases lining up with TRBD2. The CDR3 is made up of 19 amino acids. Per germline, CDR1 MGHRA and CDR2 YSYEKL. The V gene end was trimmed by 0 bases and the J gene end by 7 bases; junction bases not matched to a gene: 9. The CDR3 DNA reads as TGCGCCAGCAGCCAAGACTGGGCCGGGACTAGCGGGAGGGTGAATGAGCAGTTCTTC. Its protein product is CASSQDWAGTSGRVNEQFF.

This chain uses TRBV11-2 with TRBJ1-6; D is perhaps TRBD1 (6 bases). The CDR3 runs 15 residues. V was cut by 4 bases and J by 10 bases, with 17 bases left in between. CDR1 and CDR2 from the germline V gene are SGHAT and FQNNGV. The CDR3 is CASSSRGGVKSPLHF. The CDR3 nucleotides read TGTGCCAGCAGCTCAAGAGGGGGTGTGAAATCACCCCTCCACTTT. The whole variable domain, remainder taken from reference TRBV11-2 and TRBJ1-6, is EAGVAQSPRYKIIEKRQSVAFWCNPISGHATLYWYQQILGQGPKLLIQFQNNGVVDDSQLPKDRFSAERLKGVDSTLKIQPAKLEDSAVYLCASSSRGGVKSPLHFGNGTRLTVT.